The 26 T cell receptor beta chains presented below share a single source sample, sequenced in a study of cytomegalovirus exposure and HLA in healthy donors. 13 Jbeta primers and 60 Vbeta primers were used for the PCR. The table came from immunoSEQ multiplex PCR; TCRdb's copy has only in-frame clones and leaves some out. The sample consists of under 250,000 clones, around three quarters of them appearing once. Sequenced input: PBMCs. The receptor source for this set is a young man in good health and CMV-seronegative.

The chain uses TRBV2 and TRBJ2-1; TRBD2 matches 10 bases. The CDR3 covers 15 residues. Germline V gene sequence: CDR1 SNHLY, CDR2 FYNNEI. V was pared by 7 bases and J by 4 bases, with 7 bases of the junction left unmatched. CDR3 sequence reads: CASMGWGLAYNEQFF. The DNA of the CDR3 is TGTGCCAGCATGGGGTGGGGACTAGCGTACAATGAGCAGTTCTTC.

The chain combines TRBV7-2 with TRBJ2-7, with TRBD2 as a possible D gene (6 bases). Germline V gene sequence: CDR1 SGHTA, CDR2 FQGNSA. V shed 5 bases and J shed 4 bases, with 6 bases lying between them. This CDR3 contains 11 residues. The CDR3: CASSGTYEQYF. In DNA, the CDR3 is TGTGCCAGCAGCGGGACTTACGAGCAGTACTTC.

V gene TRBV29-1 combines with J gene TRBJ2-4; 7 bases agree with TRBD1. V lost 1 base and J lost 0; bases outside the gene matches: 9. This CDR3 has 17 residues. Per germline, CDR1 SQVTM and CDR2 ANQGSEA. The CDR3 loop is CSVEVRDRDLAKNIQYF. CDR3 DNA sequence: TGCAGCGTTGAAGTCCGAGACAGGGATTTAGCCAAAAACATTCAGTACTTC.

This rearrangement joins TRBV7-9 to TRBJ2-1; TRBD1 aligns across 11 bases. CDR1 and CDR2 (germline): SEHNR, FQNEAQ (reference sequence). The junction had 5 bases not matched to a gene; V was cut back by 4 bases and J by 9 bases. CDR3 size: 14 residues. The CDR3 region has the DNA TGTGCCAGCAGCTCCCGGGACAGGGGGATTGAGCAGTTCTTC. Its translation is CASSSRDRGIEQFF. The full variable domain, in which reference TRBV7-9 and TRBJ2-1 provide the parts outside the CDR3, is DTGVSQNPRHKITKRGQNVTFRCDPISEHNRLYWYRQTLGQGPEFLTYFQNEAQLEKSRLLSDRFSAERPKGSFSTLEIQRTEQGDSAMYLCASSSRDRGIEQFFGPGTRLTVL.

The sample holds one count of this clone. In nucleotides, the CDR3 is TGTGCCAGCAGTCCGGGGGGGGTTATTGGCTACACCTTC. Translating it yields CASSPGGVIGYTF. The rearrangement links TRBV28 to TRBJ1-2, with a weak D call TRBD1 (5 bases). Trimming shortened V by 5 bases and J by 7 bases, and 14 bases separated the two germline ends. The CDR3 has 13 amino acids. Per the germline V gene, CDR1 is MDHEN and CDR2 is SYDVKM.

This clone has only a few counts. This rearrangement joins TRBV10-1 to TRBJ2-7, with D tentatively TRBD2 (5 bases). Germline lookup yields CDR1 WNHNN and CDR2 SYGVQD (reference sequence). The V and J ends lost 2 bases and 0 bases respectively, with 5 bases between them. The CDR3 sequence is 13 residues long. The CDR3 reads CASSEDYSYEQYF. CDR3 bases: TGCGCCAGCAGTGAGGACTACTCCTACGAGCAGTACTTC.

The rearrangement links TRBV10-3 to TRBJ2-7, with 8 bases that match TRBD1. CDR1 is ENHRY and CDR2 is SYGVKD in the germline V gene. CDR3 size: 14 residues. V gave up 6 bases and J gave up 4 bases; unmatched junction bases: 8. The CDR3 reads CAISSRTGLYEQYF. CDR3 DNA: TGTGCCATCAGCTCACGGACAGGGCTATACGAGCAGTACTTC.

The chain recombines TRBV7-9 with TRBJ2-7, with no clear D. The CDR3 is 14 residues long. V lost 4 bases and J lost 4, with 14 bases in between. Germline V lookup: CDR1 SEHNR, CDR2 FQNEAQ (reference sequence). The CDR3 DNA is TGTGCCAGCAGCTCATCGACTCGCAATTACGAGCAGTACTTC. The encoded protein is CASSSSTRNYEQYF. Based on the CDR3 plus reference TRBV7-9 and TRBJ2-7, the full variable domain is DTGVSQNPRHKITKRGQNVTFRCDPISEHNRLYWYRQTLGQGPEFLTYFQNEAQLEKSRLLSDRFSAERPKGSFSTLEIQRTEQGDSAMYLCASSSSTRNYEQYFGPGTRLTVT.

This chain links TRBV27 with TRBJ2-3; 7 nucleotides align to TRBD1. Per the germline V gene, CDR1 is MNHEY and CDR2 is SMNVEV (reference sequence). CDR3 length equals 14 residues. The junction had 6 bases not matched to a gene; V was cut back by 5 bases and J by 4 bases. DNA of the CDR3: TGTGCCAGCAGTCAAGACAGGGACCCAGATACGCAGTATTTT. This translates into CASSQDRDPDTQYF.

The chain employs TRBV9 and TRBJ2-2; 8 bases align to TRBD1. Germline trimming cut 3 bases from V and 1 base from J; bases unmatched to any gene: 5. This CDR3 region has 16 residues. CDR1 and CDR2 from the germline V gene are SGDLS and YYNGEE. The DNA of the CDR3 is TGTGCCAGCAGCGCTTGGACAGGGCTGAACACCGGGGAGCTGTTTTTT. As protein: CASSAWTGLNTGELFF.

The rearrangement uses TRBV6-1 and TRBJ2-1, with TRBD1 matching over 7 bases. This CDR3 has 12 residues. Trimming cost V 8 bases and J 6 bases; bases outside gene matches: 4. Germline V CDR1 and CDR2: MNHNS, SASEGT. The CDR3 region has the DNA TGTGCCAGCGGGACAGAAATCAATGAGCAGTTCTTC. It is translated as CASGTEINEQFF.

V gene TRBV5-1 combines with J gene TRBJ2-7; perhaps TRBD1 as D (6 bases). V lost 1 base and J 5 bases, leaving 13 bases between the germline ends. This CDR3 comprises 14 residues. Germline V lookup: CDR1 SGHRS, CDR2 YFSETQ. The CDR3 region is CASSLTSDSDEQYF. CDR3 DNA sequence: TGCGCCAGCAGCTTGACCTCGGACAGCGACGAGCAGTACTTC.

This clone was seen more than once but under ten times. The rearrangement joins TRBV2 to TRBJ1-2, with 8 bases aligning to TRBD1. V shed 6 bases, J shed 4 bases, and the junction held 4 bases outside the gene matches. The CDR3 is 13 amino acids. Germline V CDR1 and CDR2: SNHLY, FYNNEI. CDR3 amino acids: CASSEDRVYGYTF. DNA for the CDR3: TGTGCCAGCAGCGAGGACAGGGTCTATGGCTACACCTTC.

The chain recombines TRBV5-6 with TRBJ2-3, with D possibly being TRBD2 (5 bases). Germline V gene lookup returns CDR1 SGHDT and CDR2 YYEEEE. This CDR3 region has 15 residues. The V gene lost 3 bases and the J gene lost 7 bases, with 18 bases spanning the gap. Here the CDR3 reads CASSSPRDYMNTQYF. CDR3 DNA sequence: TGTGCCAGCAGCTCTCCTCGGGATTACATGAATACGCAGTATTTT.

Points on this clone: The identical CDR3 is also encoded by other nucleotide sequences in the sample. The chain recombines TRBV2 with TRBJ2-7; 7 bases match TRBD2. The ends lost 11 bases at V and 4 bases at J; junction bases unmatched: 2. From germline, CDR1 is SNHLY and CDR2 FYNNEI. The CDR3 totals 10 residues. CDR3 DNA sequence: TGTGCCTCCGGGGGGTACGAGCAGTACTTC. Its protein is CASGGYEQYF.

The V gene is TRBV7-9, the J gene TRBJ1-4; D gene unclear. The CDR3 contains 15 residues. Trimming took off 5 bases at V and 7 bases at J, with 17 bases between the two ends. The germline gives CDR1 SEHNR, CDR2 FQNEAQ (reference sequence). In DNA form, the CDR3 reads TGTGCCAGCAGCGCCCCGGGAAGATACGGTGAAAAACTGTTTTTT. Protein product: CASSAPGRYGEKLFF.

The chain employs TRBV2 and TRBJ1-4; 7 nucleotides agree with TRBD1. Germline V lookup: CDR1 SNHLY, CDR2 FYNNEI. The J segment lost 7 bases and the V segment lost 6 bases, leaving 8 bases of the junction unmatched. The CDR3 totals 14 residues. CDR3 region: CASRGTEAAEKLFF. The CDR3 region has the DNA TGTGCCAGCAGGGGGACAGAGGCGGCTGAAAAACTGTTTTTT.

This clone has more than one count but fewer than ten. The CDR3 bases are TGTGCCAGCAGTTTGGGCCTAGCAGGGGGCGTTACGCAGTATTTT. It encodes CASSLGLAGGVTQYF. This chain uses TRBV27 with TRBJ2-3; 8 bases are a match to TRBD1. The CDR3 covers 15 residues. After removal of 3 bases from V and 8 bases from J, the junction contained 10 bases not matched to a gene. Germline CDR1 and CDR2: MNHEY and SMNVEV (reference sequence).

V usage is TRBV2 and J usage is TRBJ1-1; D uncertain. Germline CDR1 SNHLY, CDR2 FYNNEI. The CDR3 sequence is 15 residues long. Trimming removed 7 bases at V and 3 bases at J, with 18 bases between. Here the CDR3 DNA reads TGTGCCAGCATTCTCAATTCTAGATACTACACTGAAGCTTTCTTT. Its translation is CASILNSRYYTEAFF. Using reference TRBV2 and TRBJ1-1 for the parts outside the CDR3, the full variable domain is EPEVTQTPSHQVTQMGQEVILRCVPISNHLYFYWYRQILGQKVEFLVSFYNNEISEKSEIFDDQFSVERPDGSNFTLKIRSTKLEDSAMYFCASILNSRYYTEAFFGQGTRLTVV.

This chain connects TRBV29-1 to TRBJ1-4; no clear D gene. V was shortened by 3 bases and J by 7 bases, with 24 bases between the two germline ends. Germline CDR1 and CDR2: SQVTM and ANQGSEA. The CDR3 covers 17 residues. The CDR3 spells CSVESGLFAPNSEKLFF. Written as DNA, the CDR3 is TGCAGCGTTGAGTCGGGATTGTTCGCCCCGAATAGTGAAAAACTGTTTTTT.

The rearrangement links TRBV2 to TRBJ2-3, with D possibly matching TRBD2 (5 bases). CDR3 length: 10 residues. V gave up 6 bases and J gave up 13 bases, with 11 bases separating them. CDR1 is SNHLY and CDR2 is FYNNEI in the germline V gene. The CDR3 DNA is TGTGCCAGCAGCCCGGGATTCGAGTATTTT. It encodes CASSPGFEYF.

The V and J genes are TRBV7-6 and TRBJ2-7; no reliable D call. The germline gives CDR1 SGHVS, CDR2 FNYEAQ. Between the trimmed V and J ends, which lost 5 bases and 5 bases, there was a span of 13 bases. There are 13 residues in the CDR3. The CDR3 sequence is CASSPAVSNEQYF. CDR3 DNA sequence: TGTGCCAGCAGCCCGGCGGTTTCCAACGAGCAGTACTTC.

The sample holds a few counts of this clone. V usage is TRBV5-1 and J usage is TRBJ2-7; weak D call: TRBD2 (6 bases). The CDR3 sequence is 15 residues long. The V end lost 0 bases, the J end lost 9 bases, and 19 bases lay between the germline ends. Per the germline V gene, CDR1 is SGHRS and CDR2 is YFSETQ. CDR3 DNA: TGCGCCAGCAGCTTGGTGCCCGGGAGCCCTACGAGGCAGTACTTC. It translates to CASSLVPGSPTRQYF.

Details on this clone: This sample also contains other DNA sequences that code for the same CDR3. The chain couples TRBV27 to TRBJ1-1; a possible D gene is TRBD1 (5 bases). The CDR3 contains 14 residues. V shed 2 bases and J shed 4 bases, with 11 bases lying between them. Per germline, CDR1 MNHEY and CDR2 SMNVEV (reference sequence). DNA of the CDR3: TGTGCCAGCAGTTTACAGGGAAGGTTCACTGAAGCTTTCTTT. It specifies CASSLQGRFTEAFF.

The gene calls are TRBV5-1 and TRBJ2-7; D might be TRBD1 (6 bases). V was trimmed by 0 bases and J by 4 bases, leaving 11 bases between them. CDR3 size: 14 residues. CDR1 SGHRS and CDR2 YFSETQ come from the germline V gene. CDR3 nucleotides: TGCGCCAGCAGCTTGGATGGGGGCTCTTACGAGCAGTACTTC. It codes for CASSLDGGSYEQYF. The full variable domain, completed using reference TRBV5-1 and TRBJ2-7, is KAGVTQTPRYLIKTRGQQVTLSCSPISGHRSVSWYQQTPGQGLQFLFEYFSETQRNKGNFPGRFSGRQFSNSRSEMNVSTLELGDSALYLCASSLDGGSYEQYFGPGTRLTVT.

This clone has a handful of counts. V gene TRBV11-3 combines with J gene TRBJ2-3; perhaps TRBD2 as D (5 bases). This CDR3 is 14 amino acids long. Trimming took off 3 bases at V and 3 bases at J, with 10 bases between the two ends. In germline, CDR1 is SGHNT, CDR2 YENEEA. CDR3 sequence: CASSLGGRTDTQYF. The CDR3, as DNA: TGTGCCAGCAGCTTGGGTGGGAGAACAGATACGCAGTATTTT.